The entry below describes one T cell receptor beta chain. Assay: immunoSEQ multiplex PCR; the TCRdb copy retains only in-frame clones and omits some. The data show about 230,000 clones, around 85% seen once. This entry is derived from a study of blood T cell repertoires in COVID-19. Trimming cost V 2 bases and J 6 bases, with 12 bases left between them. The germline V gene encodes CDR1 SGHDT and CDR2 YYEEEE. CDR3 length equals 14 residues. The clonotype originates from a woman over 75 with acute or convalescent COVID-19. The chain couples TRBV5-6 to TRBJ1-5, with unresolved D. Specimen: peripheral blood. The CDR3 sequence is CASSFSAVAQPQHF. CDR3 coding DNA: TGTGCCAGCAGCTTCTCGGCGGTGGCTCAGCCCCAGCATTTT.